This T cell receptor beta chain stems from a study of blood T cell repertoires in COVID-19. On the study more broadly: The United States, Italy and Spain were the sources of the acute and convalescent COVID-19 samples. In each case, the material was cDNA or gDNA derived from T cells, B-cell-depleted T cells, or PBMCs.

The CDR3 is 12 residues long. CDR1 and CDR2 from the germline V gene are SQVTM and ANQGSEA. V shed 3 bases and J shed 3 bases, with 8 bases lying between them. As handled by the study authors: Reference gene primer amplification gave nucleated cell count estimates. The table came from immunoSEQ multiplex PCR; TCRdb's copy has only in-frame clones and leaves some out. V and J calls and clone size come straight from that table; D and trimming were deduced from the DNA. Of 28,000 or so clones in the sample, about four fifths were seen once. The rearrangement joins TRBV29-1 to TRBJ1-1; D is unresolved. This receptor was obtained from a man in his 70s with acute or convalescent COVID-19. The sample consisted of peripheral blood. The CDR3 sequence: CSVDQVDTEAFF. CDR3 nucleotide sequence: TGCAGCGTTGACCAGGTGGACACTGAAGCTTTCTTT.